Shown below are 17 T cell receptor beta chains from a single sample sequenced in a study of cytomegalovirus exposure and HLA in healthy donors. The PCR made use of 60 Vbeta and 13 Jbeta primers. Produced via immunoSEQ multiplex PCR; TCRdb's table is partial and in-frame only. The sample consists of 150,000 to 200,000 clones, about 78% of them appearing once. Sequencing used PBMCs. The source is a man aged 60 to 69 in good health and CMV-seronegative.

The chain combines TRBV28 with TRBJ1-5; D gene ambiguous. The CDR3 is 13 amino acids. CDR1 is MDHEN and CDR2 is SYDVKM in the germline V gene. The V end was cut by 4 bases, the J end by 3 bases, with 7 bases between. CDR3 sequence reads: CASSSLFNQPQHF. In nucleotides, the CDR3 is TGTGCCAGCAGTTCTTTATTCAATCAGCCCCAGCATTTT.

This clone was picked up a small number of times. Other nucleotide sequences in the sample specify the same CDR3. The rearrangement joins TRBV28 to TRBJ1-4; 7 positions match TRBD1. The trim removed 1 base at V and 6 bases at J, leaving 2 bases unmatched. This CDR3 comprises 14 residues. Germline assignment: CDR1 MDHEN and CDR2 SYDVKM. DNA of the CDR3: TGTGCCAGCAGTTTATTTAGGGGGCATGAAAAACTGTTTTTT. Translation gives CASSLFRGHEKLFF.

Only a few counts were recorded for this clone. The chain joins TRBV5-6 to TRBJ2-1; D unresolved. With 7 bases removed from V and 4 bases from J, the gap between germline ends came to 9 bases. Germline V lookup: CDR1 SGHDT, CDR2 YYEEEE. The length of the CDR3 is 12 residues. The CDR3 nucleotides read TGTGCCAGCGGGCCAGGATACAATGAGCAGTTCTTC. This translates into CASGPGYNEQFF.

The chain employs TRBV19 and TRBJ1-2, with 8 bases lining up with TRBD1. With 6 bases clipped from V and 3 bases from J, the junction kept 3 bases outside the gene matches. Germline CDR1 is LNHDA and CDR2 is SQIVND (reference sequence). The CDR3 loop spans 13 amino acids. Written as DNA, the CDR3 is TGTGCCAGTAGAGACAGGGGTGACTATGGCTACACCTTC. It translates to CASRDRGDYGYTF.

The chain has TRBV29-1 and TRBJ1-1, with TRBD1 matching 11 bases. This CDR3 region has 13 residues. V gave up 7 bases and J gave up 7 bases; unmatched junction bases: 8. Germline assignment: CDR1 SQVTM and CDR2 ANQGSEA. The CDR3 nucleotides are TGCAGCGGCGGACAGGGGGCCGGGGGTGAAGCTTTCTTT. This codes for CSGGQGAGGEAFF.

This clone was found many times. The same CDR3 is also encoded by other DNA sequences in this sample. This chain links TRBV5-1 with TRBJ2-3, with 7 bases fitting TRBD1. The trim removed 0 bases at V and 1 base at J, leaving 5 bases unmatched. The CDR3 totals 16 residues. Germline V gene data show CDR1 as SGHRS and CDR2 as YFSETQ. This CDR3 reads CASSLEGGQGTDTQYF. The CDR3 DNA is TGCGCCAGCAGCTTGGAAGGGGGCCAAGGCACAGATACGCAGTATTTT.

This clone was observed a single time. The rearrangement links TRBV5-4 to TRBJ1-4; the match to TRBD1 covers 7 bases. The length of the CDR3 is 14 residues. V trimming: 4 bases; J trimming: 7 bases; junction bases outside the gene matches: 7. Germline CDR1 SGHNT, CDR2 YYREEE (reference sequence). The CDR3, as DNA: TGTGCCAGCAGCACCGGGACAGTTAGTGAAAAACTGTTTTTT. Amino acid sequence: CASSTGTVSEKLFF.

The gene calls are TRBV7-2 and TRBJ2-2, with 9 bases aligning to TRBD2. Germline V gene data show CDR1 as SGHTA and CDR2 as FQGNSA. Unmatched junction bases numbered 8, after V lost 6 bases and J lost 3 bases. The CDR3 spans 16 residues. The CDR3: CASRGGLAGHTGELFF. The DNA of the CDR3 is TGTGCCAGCAGGGGTGGGCTAGCGGGACACACCGGGGAGCTGTTTTTT.

This clone appeared a single time. Written as DNA, the CDR3 is TGTGCCAGCAGCCCGGGACTAGCGGGGCCCGGGGAGCAGTACTTC. This gives the protein CASSPGLAGPGEQYF. The chain joins TRBV4-2 to TRBJ2-7, with 13 bases matching TRBD2. Germline CDR1 and CDR2: LGHNA and YNFKEQ. The CDR3 consists of 15 residues. Trimming cost V 4 bases and J 7 bases; bases outside gene matches: 7.

This clone was found a few times. This sequence joins TRBV5-1 and TRBJ1-2; D is ambiguous. Per the germline V gene, CDR1 is SGHRS and CDR2 is YFSETQ. Trimming removed 0 bases from V and 8 bases from J, with 17 bases in between. The CDR3 totals 15 residues. In nucleotides, the CDR3 is TGCGCCAGCAGCTTGGAAGAGGGTTTGGGTTACGGCTACACCTTC. Its translation: CASSLEEGLGYGYTF.

The chain has TRBV5-1 and TRBJ2-3, with 8 nucleotides matching TRBD2. CDR3 length: 15 residues. Germline CDR1 and CDR2: SGHRS and YFSETQ. After removal of 3 bases from V and 0 bases from J, the junction contained 3 bases not matched to a gene. The CDR3 protein is CASSSAGASTDTQYF. CDR3 sequence (DNA): TGCGCCAGCAGCTCAGCGGGGGCCAGCACAGATACGCAGTATTTT.

This chain links TRBV11-2 with TRBJ2-1; TRBD2 matches 7 bases. Germline trimming cut 4 bases from V and 9 bases from J; bases unmatched to any gene: 6. Germline assignment: CDR1 SGHAT and CDR2 FQNNGV. This CDR3 is built from 13 residues. In DNA form, the CDR3 reads TGTGCCAGCAGCTCGATGGCGGGGGTTGAGCAGTTCTTC. Translated: CASSSMAGVEQFF. Filled out from reference TRBV11-2 and TRBJ2-1, the complete variable domain reads EAGVAQSPRYKIIEKRQSVAFWCNPISGHATLYWYQQILGQGPKLLIQFQNNGVVDDSQLPKDRFSAERLKGVDSTLKIQPAKLEDSAVYLCASSSMAGVEQFFGPGTRLTVL.

CDR3 in DNA: TGCGCCAGCAGCCGGGGACAGGAGGGTGGCGAGCAGTACTTC. It yields the protein CASSRGQEGGEQYF. This chain links TRBV4-3 with TRBJ2-7; 8 bases map to TRBD1. Trimming cost V 4 bases and J 6 bases; bases outside gene matches: 8. The CDR3 spans 14 residues. The V gene's germline CDR1 is LGHNA and CDR2 YSLEER.

This clone has a single count. The rearrangement links TRBV15 to TRBJ2-7, with 8 positions matching TRBD2. With 5 bases clipped from V and 4 bases from J, the junction kept 4 bases outside the gene matches. The CDR3 consists of 13 residues. Germline-derived CDR1 and CDR2 are LNHNV and YYDKDF (reference sequence). The CDR3: CATSVRGGYEQYF. The CDR3 DNA sequence: TGTGCCACCAGCGTTCGGGGGGGTTACGAGCAGTACTTC.

The J gene is TRBJ2-7, the V gene TRBV27; D possibly corresponds to TRBD2 (6 bases). V lost 6 bases and J lost 9, with 15 bases in between. In germline, CDR1 is MNHEY, CDR2 SMNVEV (reference sequence). The CDR3 sequence is 12 residues long. The CDR3: CASSWSRGRQYF. The CDR3 DNA follows: TGTGCCAGCAGCTGGAGCCGGGGGAGGCAGTACTTC.

The V gene is TRBV7-8, the J gene TRBJ1-2; 7 nucleotides match TRBD1. Trimming cost V 2 bases and J 6 bases; bases outside gene matches: 6. The CDR3 is made up of 14 amino acids. Germline V CDR1 and CDR2: SGHVS, FQNEAQ. The CDR3 DNA is TGTGCCAGCAGCTTATTAGGGACAGTCGATGGCTACACCTTC. Translating gives CASSLLGTVDGYTF.

This clone came up a few times. This chain connects TRBV29-1 to TRBJ2-5; 9 bases agree with TRBD2. CDR1 is SQVTM, CDR2 ANQGSEA, per germline. V lost 3 bases, J lost 0 bases, and 11 bases stayed unmatched. The CDR3 covers 17 residues. CDR3 coding DNA: TGCAGCGTTGAGGGACTAGCTCAGTTGTGGGACCAAGAGACCCAGTACTTC. Translating it yields CSVEGLAQLWDQETQYF.